This T cell receptor (beta chain) was recorded in a study of CD8 T cells in ankylosing spondylitis. With regard to this clonotype: What it binds is not known.

The authors made TCR beta libraries by quantitative 5'-RACE with molecular barcodes. One entry per CDR3 protein, called by TCRdb with MiXCR from the 5' RACE reads. The table has around 890,000 distinct CDR3 sequences, 12% seen once. In germline, CDR1 is SGHRS, CDR2 YFSETQ. CDR3 length: 16 residues. The ends were cut back, 0 bases at V and 8 bases at J, with 18 bases in the middle. Study observations and caveats: Blood of patients with ankylosing spondylitis appeared to be characterized by a TCR beta motif of several highly homologous variants. A number of the motif variants had already been described in reactive arthritis synovial fluid and blood.

Sample: blood, either unsorted or a sorted T cell fraction (not recorded which). V usage is TRBV5-1 and J usage is TRBJ2-1; no reliable D call. The TCR was taken from a male donor with ankylosing spondylitis. The CDR3 DNA is TGCGCCAGCAGCTTGGGGCTACCTGCGGCTGTGGATGAGCAGTTCTTC. Protein: CASSLGLPAAVDEQFF.